This T cell receptor beta chain was captured in a study of T cell changes during pregnancy in multiple sclerosis. TCRdb's table, derived via immunoSEQ multiplex PCR, lists solely in-frame clones and lacks some. In the table there are tens of thousands of clones, over 90% of which are singletons. Germline assignment: CDR1 SGHTA and CDR2 FQGNSA. The CDR3 contains 17 residues. V shed 1 base and J 0 bases; nucleotides not matched to a gene: 8. The TCR sequence derives from a female donor with multiple sclerosis, enrolled in a pregnancy study. The V and J genes are TRBV7-2 and TRBJ2-7; 8 nucleotides agree with TRBD1. The sample in question was CD8+ T cells from peripheral blood mononuclear cells, obtained in the third trimester of pregnancy. The CDR3 DNA reads as TGTGCCAGCAGCTTAGAGGCCCCCAGGGGGCCCTCCTACGAGCAGTACTTC. Amino acid sequence: CASSLEAPRGPSYEQYF.